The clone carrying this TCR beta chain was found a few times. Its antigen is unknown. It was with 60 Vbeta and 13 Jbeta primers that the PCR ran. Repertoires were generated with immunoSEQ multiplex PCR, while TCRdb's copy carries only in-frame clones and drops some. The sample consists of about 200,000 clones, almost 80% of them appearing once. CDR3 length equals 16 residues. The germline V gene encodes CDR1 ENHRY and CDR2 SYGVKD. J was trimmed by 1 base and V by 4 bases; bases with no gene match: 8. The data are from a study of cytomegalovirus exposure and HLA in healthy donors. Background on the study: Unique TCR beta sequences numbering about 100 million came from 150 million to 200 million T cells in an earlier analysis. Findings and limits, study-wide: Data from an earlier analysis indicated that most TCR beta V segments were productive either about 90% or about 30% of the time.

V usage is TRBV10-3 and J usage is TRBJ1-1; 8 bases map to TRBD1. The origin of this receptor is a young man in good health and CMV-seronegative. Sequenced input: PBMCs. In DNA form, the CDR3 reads TGTGCCATCAGTGGAGGACAGGGACCCCGGAACACTGAAGCTTTCTTT. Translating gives CAISGGQGPRNTEAFF.